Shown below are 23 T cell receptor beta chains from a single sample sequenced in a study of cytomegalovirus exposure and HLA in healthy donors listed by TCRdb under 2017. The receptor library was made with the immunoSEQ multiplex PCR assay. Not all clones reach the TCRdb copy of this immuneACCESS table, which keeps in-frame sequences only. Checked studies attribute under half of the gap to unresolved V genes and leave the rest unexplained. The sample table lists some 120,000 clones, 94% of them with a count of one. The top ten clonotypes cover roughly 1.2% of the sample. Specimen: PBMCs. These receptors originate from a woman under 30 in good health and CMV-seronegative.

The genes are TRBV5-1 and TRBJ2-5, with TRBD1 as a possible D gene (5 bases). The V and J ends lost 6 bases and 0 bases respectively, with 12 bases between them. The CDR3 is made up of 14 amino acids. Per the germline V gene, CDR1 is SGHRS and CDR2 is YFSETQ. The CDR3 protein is CASTRESYQETQYF. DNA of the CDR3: TGCGCCAGCACCAGGGAATCGTACCAAGAGACCCAGTACTTC.

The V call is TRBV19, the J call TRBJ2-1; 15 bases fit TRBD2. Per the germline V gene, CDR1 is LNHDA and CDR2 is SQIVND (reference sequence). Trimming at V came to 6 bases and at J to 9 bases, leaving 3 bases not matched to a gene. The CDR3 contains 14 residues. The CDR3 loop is CASRGLAGGGEQFF. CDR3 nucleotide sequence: TGTGCCAGTAGGGGACTAGCGGGAGGCGGTGAGCAGTTCTTC.

CDR3 bases: TGTGCCAGCACCGACAGGATCAACACCGGGGAGCTGTTTTTT. It codes for CASTDRINTGELFF. The chain employs TRBV28 and TRBJ2-2; D perhaps matches TRBD1 (6 bases). The V end lost 7 bases, the J end lost 2 bases, and 11 bases lay between the germline ends. The CDR3 is 14 residues long. The germline V gene encodes CDR1 MDHEN and CDR2 SYDVKM.

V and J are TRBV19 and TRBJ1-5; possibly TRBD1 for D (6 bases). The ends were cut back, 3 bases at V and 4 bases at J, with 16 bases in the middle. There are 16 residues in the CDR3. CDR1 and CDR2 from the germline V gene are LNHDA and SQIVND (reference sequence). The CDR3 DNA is TGTGCCAGTAGTATCCTGGACAGCCCTCTGAATCAGCCCCAGCATTTT. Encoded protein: CASSILDSPLNQPQHF. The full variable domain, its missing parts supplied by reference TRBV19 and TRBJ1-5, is DGGITQSPKYLFRKEGQNVTLSCEQNLNHDAMYWYRQDPGQGLRLIYYSQIVNDFQKGDIAEGYSVSREKKESFPLTVTSAQKNPTAFYLCASSILDSPLNQPQHFGDGTRLSIL.

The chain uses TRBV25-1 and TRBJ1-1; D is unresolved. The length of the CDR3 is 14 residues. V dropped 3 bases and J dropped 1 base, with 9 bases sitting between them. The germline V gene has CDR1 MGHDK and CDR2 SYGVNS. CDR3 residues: CASSDHGKNTEAFF. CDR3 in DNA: TGTGCCAGCAGTGATCACGGGAAGAACACTGAAGCTTTCTTT.

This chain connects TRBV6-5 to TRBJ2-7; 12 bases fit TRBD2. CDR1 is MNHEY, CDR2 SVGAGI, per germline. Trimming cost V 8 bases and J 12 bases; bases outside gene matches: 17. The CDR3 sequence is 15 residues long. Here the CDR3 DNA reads TGTGCCAGCCGTCGAAAACTAGCGGGGGGCCTAGGTTGGTACTTC. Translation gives CASRRKLAGGLGWYF.

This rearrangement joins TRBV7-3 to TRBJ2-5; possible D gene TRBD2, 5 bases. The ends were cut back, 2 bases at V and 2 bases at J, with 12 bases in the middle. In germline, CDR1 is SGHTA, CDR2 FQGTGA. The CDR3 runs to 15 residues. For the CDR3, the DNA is TGTGCCAGCAGCTTACGGTCGGGAACTCAAGAGACCCAGTACTTC. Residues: CASSLRSGTQETQYF.

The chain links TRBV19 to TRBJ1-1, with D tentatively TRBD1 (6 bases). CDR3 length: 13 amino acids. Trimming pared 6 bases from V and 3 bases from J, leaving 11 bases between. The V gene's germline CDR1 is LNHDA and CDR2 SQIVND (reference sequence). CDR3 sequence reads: CASRQTGDTEAFF. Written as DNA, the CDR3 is TGTGCCAGTAGACAGACAGGTGACACTGAAGCTTTCTTT.

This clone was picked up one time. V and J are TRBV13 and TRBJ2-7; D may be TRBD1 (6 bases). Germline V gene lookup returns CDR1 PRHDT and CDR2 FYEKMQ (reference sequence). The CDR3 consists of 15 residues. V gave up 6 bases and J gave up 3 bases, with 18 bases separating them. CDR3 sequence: CASRMDSNGDYEQYF. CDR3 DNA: TGTGCCAGCAGAATGGACAGTAATGGGGACTACGAGCAGTACTTC.

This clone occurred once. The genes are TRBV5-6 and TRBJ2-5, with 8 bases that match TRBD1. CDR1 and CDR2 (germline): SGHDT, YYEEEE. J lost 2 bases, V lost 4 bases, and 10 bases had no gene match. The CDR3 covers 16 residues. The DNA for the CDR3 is TGTGCCAGCAGCACTGTGGACAGGGTCGGTCAAGAGACCCAGTACTTC. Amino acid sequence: CASSTVDRVGQETQYF.

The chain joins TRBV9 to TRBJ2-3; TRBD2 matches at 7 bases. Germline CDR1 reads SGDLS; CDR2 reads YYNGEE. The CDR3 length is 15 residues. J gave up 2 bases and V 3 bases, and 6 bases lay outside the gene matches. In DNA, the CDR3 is TGTGCCAGCAGCGACGCTAGCGGAGACACAGATACGCAGTATTTT. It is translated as CASSDASGDTDTQYF.

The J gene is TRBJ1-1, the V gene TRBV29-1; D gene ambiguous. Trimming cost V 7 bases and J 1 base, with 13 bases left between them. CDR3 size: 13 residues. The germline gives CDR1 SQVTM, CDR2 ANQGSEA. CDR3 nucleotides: TGCAGCGCCATCGGGATGGGGAACACTGAAGCTTTCTTT. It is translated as CSAIGMGNTEAFF.

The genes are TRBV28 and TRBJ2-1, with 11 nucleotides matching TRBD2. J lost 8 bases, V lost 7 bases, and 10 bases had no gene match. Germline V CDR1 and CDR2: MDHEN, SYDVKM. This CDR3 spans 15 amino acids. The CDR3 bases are TGTGCCAGCATAAGTAGCGGGGGGGTAATATATGAGCAGTTCTTC. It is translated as CASISSGGVIYEQFF.

CDR3: CASSPRQGASGYTF. CDR3 nucleotides: TGTGCCAGCAGCCCGCGACAGGGGGCGTCGGGCTACACCTTC. The chain has TRBV7-2 and TRBJ1-2, with TRBD1 matching 10 bases. The CDR3 contains 14 residues. Germline values: CDR1 SGHTA, CDR2 FQGNSA. V was pared by 5 bases and J by 8 bases, with 8 bases of the junction left unmatched.

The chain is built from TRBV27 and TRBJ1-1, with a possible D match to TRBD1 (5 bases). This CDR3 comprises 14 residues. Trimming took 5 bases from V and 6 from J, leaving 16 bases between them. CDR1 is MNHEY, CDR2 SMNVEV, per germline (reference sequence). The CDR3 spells CASSPSWGGAEAFF. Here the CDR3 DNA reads TGTGCCAGCAGTCCTTCATGGGGGGGGGCTGAAGCTTTCTTT.

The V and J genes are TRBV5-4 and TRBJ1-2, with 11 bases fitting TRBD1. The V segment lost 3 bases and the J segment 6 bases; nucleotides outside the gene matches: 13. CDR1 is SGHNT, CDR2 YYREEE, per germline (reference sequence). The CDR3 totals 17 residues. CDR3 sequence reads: CASSSRTGGGMWHGYTF. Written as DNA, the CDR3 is TGTGCCAGCAGCTCACGGACAGGGGGCGGAATGTGGCATGGCTACACCTTC.

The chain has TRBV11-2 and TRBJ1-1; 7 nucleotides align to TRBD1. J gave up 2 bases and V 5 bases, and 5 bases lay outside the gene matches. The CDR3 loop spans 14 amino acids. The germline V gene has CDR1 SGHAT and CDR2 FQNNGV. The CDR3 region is CASSEQGRNTEAFF. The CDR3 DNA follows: TGTGCCAGCAGCGAACAGGGGCGAAACACTGAAGCTTTCTTT.

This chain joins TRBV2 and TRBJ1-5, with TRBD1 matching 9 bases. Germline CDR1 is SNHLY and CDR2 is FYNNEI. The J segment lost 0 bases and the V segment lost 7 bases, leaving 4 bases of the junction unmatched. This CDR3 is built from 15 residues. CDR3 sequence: CASKGQGLSNQPQHF. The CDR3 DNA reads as TGTGCCAGCAAGGGACAGGGACTTAGCAATCAGCCCCAGCATTTT.

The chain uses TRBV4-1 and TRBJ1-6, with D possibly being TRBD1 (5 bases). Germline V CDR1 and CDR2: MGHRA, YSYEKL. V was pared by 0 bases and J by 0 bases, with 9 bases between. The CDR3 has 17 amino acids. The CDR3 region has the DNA TGCGCCAGCAGCCAAGATGGGAGGGGCTCCTATAATTCACCCCTCCACTTT. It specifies CASSQDGRGSYNSPLHF.

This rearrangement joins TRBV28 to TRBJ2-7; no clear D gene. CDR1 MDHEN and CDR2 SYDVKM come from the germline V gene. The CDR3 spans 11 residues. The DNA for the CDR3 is TGTGCTACAGATGCTCGCGACGAGCAGTACTTC. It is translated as CATDARDEQYF.

The CDR3 nucleotides are TGTGCCAGCAGCCGGACTGTGAACACCGGGGAGCTGTTTTTT. Amino acids: CASSRTVNTGELFF. The gene calls are TRBV2 and TRBJ2-2; perhaps TRBD2 as D (5 bases). CDR1 is SNHLY and CDR2 is FYNNEI in the germline V gene. The CDR3 consists of 14 residues. Trimming stripped 6 bases from V and 1 base from J, with 9 bases between.

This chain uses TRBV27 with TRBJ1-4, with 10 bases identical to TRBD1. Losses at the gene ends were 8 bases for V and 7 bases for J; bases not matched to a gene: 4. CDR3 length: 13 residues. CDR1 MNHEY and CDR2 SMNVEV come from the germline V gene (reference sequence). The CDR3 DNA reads TGTGCCAGCGGAGACAGGGGGCCTGAAAAACTGTTTTTT. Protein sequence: CASGDRGPEKLFF.

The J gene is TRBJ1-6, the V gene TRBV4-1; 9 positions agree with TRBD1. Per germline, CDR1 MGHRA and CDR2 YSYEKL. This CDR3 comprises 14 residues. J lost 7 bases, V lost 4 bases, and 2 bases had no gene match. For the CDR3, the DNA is TGCGCCAGCAGCCTGGGACAGGGAAATTCACCCCTCCACTTT. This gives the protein CASSLGQGNSPLHF.